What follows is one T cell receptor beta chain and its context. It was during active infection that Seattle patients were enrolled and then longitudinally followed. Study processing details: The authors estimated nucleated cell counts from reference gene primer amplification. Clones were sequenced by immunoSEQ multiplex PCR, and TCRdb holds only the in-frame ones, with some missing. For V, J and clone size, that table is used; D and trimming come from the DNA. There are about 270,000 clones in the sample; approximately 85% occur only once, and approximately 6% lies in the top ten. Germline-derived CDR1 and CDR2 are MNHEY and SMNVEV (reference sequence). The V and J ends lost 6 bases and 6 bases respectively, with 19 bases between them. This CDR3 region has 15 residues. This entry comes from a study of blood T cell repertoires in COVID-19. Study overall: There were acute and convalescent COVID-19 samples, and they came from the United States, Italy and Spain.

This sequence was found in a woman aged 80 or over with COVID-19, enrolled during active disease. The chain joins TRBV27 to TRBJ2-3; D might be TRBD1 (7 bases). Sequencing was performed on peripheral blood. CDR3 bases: TGTGCCAGCAGGAAAGACAGGGACTTAGGGGATACGCAGTATTTT. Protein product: CASRKDRDLGDTQYF.